The 25 T cell receptor beta chains reported below all come from one sample, sequenced in a study of T-cell memory formation after mild COVID-19. TCRdb ran MiXCR on the 5' RACE reads and lists one entry per CDR3 protein. The data contain about 430,000 distinct CDR3 sequences, over 15% of them singletons. The specimen was PBMCs or a T cell subset sorted from them (not recorded which). These receptors all stem from a man in his late teens or twenties who had mild COVID-19 (a few samples of this study predate the infection). Cell type and time point are not known.

This clonotype was seen only a few times. The CDR3 DNA reads as TGTGCCAGCATTGCGTTGGGGACAGGCCACTACCGATCTGGAAACACCATATATTTT. Its translation is CASIALGTGHYRSGNTIYF. The chain couples TRBV12-3 or TRBV12-4 to TRBJ1-3, with 8 nucleotides matching TRBD1. The CDR3 sequence is 19 residues long. After removal of 7 bases from V and 1 base from J, the junction contained 18 bases not matched to a gene.

The V and J genes are TRBV12-3 or TRBV12-4 and TRBJ2-7; possible D gene TRBD1, 5 bases. The CDR3 spans 12 residues. V lost 7 bases and J 1 base, leaving 8 bases between the germline ends. The CDR3, as DNA: TGTGCCAGCACCGCAGGGTCCTACGAGCAGTACTTC. This translates into CASTAGSYEQYF.

This clonotype was seen more than once but under ten times. The chain combines TRBV11-2 with TRBJ2-4, with D maybe TRBD2 (6 bases). The CDR3 covers 18 residues. Germline CDR1 reads SGHAT; CDR2 reads FQNNGV. V was cut by 6 bases and J by 2 bases, with 23 bases left in between. The CDR3: CASRSTSLLALTKNIQYF. Written as DNA, the CDR3 is TGTGCCAGCAGGTCCACAAGCCTACTAGCTCTTACCAAAAACATTCAGTACTTC.

This sequence joins TRBV9 and TRBJ1-6; D is ambiguous. Germline loops: CDR1 SGDLS, CDR2 YYNGEE. The CDR3 runs 14 residues. V was pared by 1 base and J by 7 bases, with 9 bases between. This chain's CDR3 is CASSVLDGNSPLHF. The CDR3 bases are TGTGCCAGCAGCGTACTCGACGGGAATTCACCCCTCCACTTT.

The V gene is TRBV2, the J gene TRBJ1-2; TRBD1 might be the D (5 bases). Trimming shortened V by 3 bases and J by 0 bases, and 8 bases separated the two germline ends. Germline V gives CDR1 SNHLY, CDR2 FYNNEI. The CDR3 consists of 14 residues. This CDR3 reads CASSEQGSNYGYTF. The CDR3 bases are TGTGCCAGCAGTGAGCAGGGTTCTAACTATGGCTACACCTTC.

A few counts support this clonotype. CDR3 residues: CASSHPTSAEQYV. Written as DNA, the CDR3 is TGTGCCAGCAGCCATCCTACTAGCGCCGAGCAGTACGTC. This chain uses TRBV5-6 with TRBJ2-7; TRBD2 matches at 7 bases. The CDR3 loop spans 13 amino acids. Unmatched junction bases numbered 7, after V lost 4 bases and J lost 6 bases. CDR1 is SGHDT, CDR2 YYEEEE, per germline.

The chain has TRBV27 and TRBJ2-5; 9 bases match TRBD2. The germline CDR1 and CDR2 sequences are MNHEY and SMNVEV (reference sequence). This CDR3 is 16 amino acids long. Trimming removed 6 bases from V and 2 bases from J; junction bases left unmatched: 10. Here the CDR3 reads CASRLMSGGSQETQYF. The CDR3 DNA follows: TGTGCCAGCAGGCTGATGAGCGGGGGGTCTCAAGAGACCCAGTACTTC.

V gene TRBV5-1 combines with J gene TRBJ2-3; a possible D gene is TRBD2 (6 bases). The germline V gene encodes CDR1 SGHRS and CDR2 YFSETQ. The CDR3 has 14 residues. V lost 8 bases and J 0 bases, leaving 13 bases between the germline ends. CDR3 protein: CASFIAGSTDTQYF. The CDR3 nucleotides are TGCGCCAGTTTTATTGCGGGGAGCACAGATACGCAGTATTTT.

This clonotype was seen more than once but under ten times. The chain is built from TRBV29-1 and TRBJ2-5; no clear D gene. Germline CDR1 reads SQVTM; CDR2 reads ANQGSEA. The germline V and J ends were trimmed by 4 bases and 0 bases, with 9 bases remaining between them. This CDR3 is built from 13 residues. CDR3 region: CSVAPRYQETQYF. The CDR3 DNA follows: TGCAGCGTTGCCCCCAGGTACCAAGAGACCCAGTACTTC.

CDR3 in DNA: TGCGCCAGCAGCTGGAGGGAACGGGAGACCCAGTACTTC. Its translation: CASSWRERETQYF. The V and J genes are TRBV5-1 and TRBJ2-5; D is possibly TRBD2 (6 bases). The CDR3 consists of 13 residues. The V gene's germline CDR1 is SGHRS and CDR2 YFSETQ. Trimming removed 3 bases from V and 5 bases from J, with 11 bases in between.

The chain has TRBV10-2 and TRBJ1-5; 9 bases map to TRBD1. V was clipped by 11 bases and J by 4 bases; unmatched bases: 3. The CDR3 runs 12 residues. The germline CDR1 and CDR2 sequences are WSHSY and SAAADI. The chain's CDR3 is CAGGTGNQPQHF. The CDR3 DNA reads as TGCGCCGGAGGGACAGGGAATCAGCCCCAGCATTTT.

The chain links TRBV6-1 to TRBJ2-3; D remains ambiguous. The ends were cut back, 6 bases at V and 3 bases at J, with 10 bases in the middle. The CDR3 has 13 amino acids. Germline CDR1 MNHNS, CDR2 SASEGT. The CDR3: CASSFEVTDTQYF. CDR3 bases: TGTGCCAGCAGCTTCGAGGTGACAGATACGCAGTATTTT.

The chain employs TRBV5-6 and TRBJ1-3; D is undetermined. With 3 bases removed from V and 3 bases from J, the gap between germline ends came to 13 bases. From germline, CDR1 is SGHDT and CDR2 YYEEEE. This CDR3 is 15 amino acids long. The CDR3 nucleotides read TGTGCCAGCAGCTCTCCCGGGGAAGGTGGAAACACCATATATTTT. Residues: CASSSPGEGGNTIYF.

This clonotype has a handful of counts. The chain is built from TRBV4-1 and TRBJ2-7, with a possible D match to TRBD1 (6 bases). The V gene's germline CDR1 is MGHRA and CDR2 YSYEKL. This CDR3 is 15 amino acids long. Trimming cost V 1 base and J 4 bases, with 14 bases left between them. CDR3 protein: CASSQASGAGYEQYF. CDR3 DNA sequence: TGCGCCAGCAGCCAAGCATCAGGGGCTGGGTACGAGCAGTACTTC.

The gene calls are TRBV12-3 or TRBV12-4 and TRBJ2-2, with 11 bases fitting TRBD2. The CDR3 has 15 residues. With 6 bases clipped from V and 3 bases from J, the junction kept 3 bases outside the gene matches. The CDR3 is CASRLAGAYTGELFF. The CDR3 nucleotides are TGTGCCAGCAGACTAGCGGGGGCCTACACCGGGGAGCTGTTTTTT.

The chain is built from TRBV29-1 and TRBJ1-1; 7 bases fit TRBD1. CDR1 and CDR2 from the germline V gene are SQVTM and ANQGSEA. With 5 bases clipped from V and 7 bases from J, the junction kept 4 bases outside the gene matches. This CDR3 has 11 amino acids. DNA for the CDR3: TGCAGCGTTAGGACAGGATTTGAAGCTTTCTTT. This encodes CSVRTGFEAFF.

V usage is TRBV5-5 and J usage is TRBJ2-1; TRBD2 agrees at 11 bases. CDR3 length: 16 amino acids. J was trimmed by 6 bases and V by 0 bases; bases with no gene match: 5. The germline V gene has CDR1 SGHKS and CDR2 YYEKEE (reference sequence). The chain's CDR3 is CASSLAQLAGANEQFF. The CDR3 DNA reads TGTGCCAGCAGCTTGGCCCAACTAGCGGGGGCCAATGAGCAGTTCTTC.

This clonotype was picked up a small number of times. The chain couples TRBV20-1 to TRBJ2-1; 12 nucleotides line up with TRBD2. Trimming removed 5 bases from V and 10 bases from J; junction bases left unmatched: 12. Germline V gene sequence: CDR1 DFQATT, CDR2 SNEGSKA (reference sequence). CDR3 length: 15 residues. The CDR3 spells CSAPRLAGGSGEQFF. The CDR3 bases are TGCAGTGCTCCCCGGCTAGCGGGGGGGTCAGGGGAGCAGTTCTTC.

This clonotype was observed at least ten times. This rearrangement joins TRBV4-1 to TRBJ2-7; D gene unclear. The CDR3 runs to 13 residues. The V and J ends lost 6 bases and 6 bases respectively, with 15 bases between them. CDR1 is MGHRA and CDR2 is YSYEKL in the germline V gene. In nucleotides, the CDR3 is TGCGCCAGCAGACGCACCGGTGGTGGCGAGCAGTACTTC. Translating gives CASRRTGGGEQYF.

There are a few counts of this clonotype. V and J are TRBV28 and TRBJ2-5; D is unresolved. Germline loops: CDR1 MDHEN, CDR2 SYDVKM. The ends were cut back, 4 bases at V and 1 base at J, with 16 bases in the middle. The CDR3 length is 16 residues. The CDR3 DNA is TGTGCCAGCAGTTCTGGACGGTGGGTTCGCCAAGAGACCCAGTACTTC. It specifies CASSSGRWVRQETQYF.

This chain connects TRBV20-1 to TRBJ2-5, with 8 nucleotides matching TRBD1. Germline assignment: CDR1 DFQATT and CDR2 SNEGSKA (reference sequence). Unmatched junction bases numbered 6, after V lost 1 base and J lost 5 bases. CDR3 length: 14 residues. The CDR3: CSARVQGGSETQYF. The CDR3 coding sequence is TGCAGTGCTAGAGTACAGGGGGGATCGGAGACCCAGTACTTC.

The V gene is TRBV5-1, the J gene TRBJ2-7; 8 bases are shared with TRBD1. The CDR3 has 15 residues. In germline, CDR1 is SGHRS, CDR2 YFSETQ. After removal of 0 bases from V and 5 bases from J, the junction contained 7 bases not matched to a gene. For the CDR3, the DNA is TGCGCCAGCAGCTTGGGGGACAGGCACCCGGACGAGCAGTACTTC. Translated, it gives CASSLGDRHPDEQYF. Using reference TRBV5-1 and TRBJ2-7 for the parts outside the CDR3, the full variable domain is KAGVTQTPRYLIKTRGQQVTLSCSPISGHRSVSWYQQTPGQGLQFLFEYFSETQRNKGNFPGRFSGRQFSNSRSEMNVSTLELGDSALYLCASSLGDRHPDEQYFGPGTRLTVT.

This clonotype was counted between two and nine times. The chain has TRBV6-2 or TRBV6-3 and TRBJ2-5; TRBD2 aligns across 8 bases. From germline, CDR1 is MNHEY and CDR2 SVGEGT. The length of the CDR3 is 15 residues. V shed 5 bases and J 0 bases; nucleotides not matched to a gene: 5. For the CDR3, the DNA is TGTGCCAGCAGTCCAATAGCGGGGAACCAAGAGACCCAGTACTTC. Translated: CASSPIAGNQETQYF.

The genes are TRBV20-1 and TRBJ2-7, with D tentatively TRBD1 or TRBD2 (7 bases each). V was pared by 2 bases and J by 3 bases, with 14 bases between. This CDR3 comprises 14 residues. Germline CDR1 is DFQATT and CDR2 is SNEGSKA (reference sequence). The CDR3 nucleotides read TGCAGTGCTAGACCAGGGGGGGCGGGCTACGAGCAGTACGTC. This encodes CSARPGGAGYEQYV.

The chain links TRBV12-3 or TRBV12-4 to TRBJ1-2; 9 nucleotides match TRBD1. Unmatched junction bases numbered 6, after V lost 10 bases and J lost 6 bases. This CDR3 contains 12 residues. The CDR3: CATERDRDGYTF. For the CDR3, the DNA is TGTGCCACCGAAAGGGACAGGGATGGCTACACCTTC.